One sample yielded the 18 T cell receptor beta chains listed below, sequenced in a study of cytomegalovirus exposure and HLA in healthy donors. TCRdb's copy holds only in-frame clones and misses some; the assay was immunoSEQ multiplex PCR. The sample lists under 200,000 clones, 75% to 95% occurring once. Sequencing was performed on PBMCs. The receptor set was obtained from a young woman in good health and CMV-seropositive.

The V and J genes are TRBV28 and TRBJ1-1; 7 bases match TRBD1. The junction had 11 bases not matched to a gene; V was cut back by 8 bases and J by 5 bases. The CDR3 is 14 amino acids. Germline V gene sequence: CDR1 MDHEN, CDR2 SYDVKM. Here the CDR3 reads CASSLTGLGTEAFF. The DNA of the CDR3 is TGTGCCAGCTCCTTGACAGGGTTGGGTACTGAAGCTTTCTTT. The full variable domain, with the rest looked up from reference TRBV28 and TRBJ1-1, is DVKVTQSSRYLVKRTGEKVFLECVQDMDHENMFWYRQDPGLGLRLIYFSYDVKMKEKGDIPEGYSVSREKKERFSLILESASTNQTSMYLCASSLTGLGTEAFFGQGTRLTVV.

The J gene is TRBJ1-4, the V gene TRBV7-6, with D possibly being TRBD1 (6 bases). There are 15 residues in the CDR3. Trimming stripped 2 bases from V and 7 bases from J, with 14 bases between. Germline values: CDR1 SGHVS, CDR2 FNYEAQ. The CDR3 is CASSLNRVRVEKLFF. CDR3 DNA sequence: TGTGCCAGCAGCTTAAACAGGGTGAGGGTTGAAAAACTGTTTTTT.

This rearrangement joins TRBV7-2 to TRBJ2-7; D possibly corresponds to TRBD1 (6 bases). CDR1 is SGHTA and CDR2 is FQGNSA in the germline V gene. This CDR3 has 15 residues. The ends were cut back, 1 base at V and 5 bases at J, with 15 bases in the middle. The CDR3 loop reads CASSLGTGPPHEQYF. The CDR3, as DNA: TGTGCCAGCAGCTTAGGCACAGGGCCCCCCCACGAGCAGTACTTC. The full variable domain, rest sourced from reference TRBV7-2 and TRBJ2-7, is GAGVSQSPSNKVTEKGKDVELRCDPISGHTALYWYRQSLGQGLEFLIYFQGNSAPDKSGLPSDRFSAERTGGSVSTLTIQRTQQEDSAVYLCASSLGTGPPHEQYFGPGTRLTVT.

V usage is TRBV23-1 and J usage is TRBJ1-2, with D possibly TRBD1 on 5 matching bases. TRBV23-1 is flagged as an ORF with uncertain function. Trimming removed 3 bases from V and 0 bases from J, with 17 bases in between. The CDR3 consists of 17 residues. The CDR3 region has the DNA TGCGCCAGCAGTCAGAAAGGGGAAAGAGAGACTAACTATGGCTACACCTTC. Its protein is CASSQKGERETNYGYTF.

This chain connects TRBV29-1 to TRBJ2-1, with TRBD1 identical over 7 bases. The CDR3 runs to 13 residues. Trimming took 1 base from V and 7 from J; bases not matched to a gene: 4. Germline loops: CDR1 SQVTM, CDR2 ANQGSEA. CDR3 region: CSVEGQGRNEQFF. CDR3 coding DNA: TGCAGCGTTGAAGGACAGGGCAGGAATGAGCAGTTCTTC.

The chain is built from TRBV7-9 and TRBJ1-5; 9 nucleotides match TRBD1. CDR3 size: 15 residues. V lost 4 bases and J lost 4; bases outside the gene matches: 5. Germline-derived CDR1 and CDR2 are SEHNR and FQNEAQ (reference sequence). CDR3 in DNA: TGTGCCAGCAGCTCGGGACAGGGTCGAAATCAGCCCCAGCATTTT. The encoded protein is CASSSGQGRNQPQHF. Together with reference TRBV7-9 and TRBJ1-5, the CDR3 gives the full variable domain: DTGVSQNPRHKITKRGQNVTFRCDPISEHNRLYWYRQTLGQGPEFLTYFQNEAQLEKSRLLSDRFSAERPKGSFSTLEIQRTEQGDSAMYLCASSSGQGRNQPQHFGDGTRLSIL.

V gene TRBV15 combines with J gene TRBJ2-3, with D perhaps TRBD2 (7 bases). Trimming took 1 base from V and 0 from J, leaving 20 bases between them. The CDR3 covers 19 residues. Germline V gives CDR1 LNHNV, CDR2 YYDKDF (reference sequence). The CDR3 DNA is TGTGCCACCAGCAGAGGGGGGGCTAGCGGAAGGTTTAGCACAGATACGCAGTATTTT. Translation: CATSRGGASGRFSTDTQYF.

The chain links TRBV6-5 to TRBJ2-7; D perhaps matches TRBD2 (6 bases). CDR1 MNHEY and CDR2 SVGAGI come from the germline V gene. V shed 2 bases and J shed 2 bases, with 16 bases lying between them. The CDR3 is made up of 16 amino acids. The CDR3 DNA reads as TGTGCCAGCAGTTACCGGTGGAGGGGCAGCCCCTACGAGCAGTACTTC. Amino acids: CASSYRWRGSPYEQYF.

The chain uses TRBV28 and TRBJ2-7, with 12 positions matching TRBD2. From germline, CDR1 is MDHEN and CDR2 SYDVKM. The CDR3 extends over 19 amino acids. The V segment lost 6 bases and the J segment 3 bases; nucleotides outside the gene matches: 18. CDR3 coding DNA: TGTGCCAGCAGCCAACCCGGCCGCCGACTAGCGGGAGTTCGCTACGAGCAGTACTTC. Encoded protein: CASSQPGRRLAGVRYEQYF.

The chain uses TRBV2 and TRBJ2-3; 9 bases align to TRBD2. The V and J ends lost 3 bases and 2 bases, in that order; junction bases with no gene match: 6. Per the germline V gene, CDR1 is SNHLY and CDR2 is FYNNEI. This CDR3 comprises 16 residues. CDR3 protein: CASSELAGIYTDTQYF. Written as DNA, the CDR3 is TGTGCCAGCAGTGAGCTAGCGGGAATCTACACAGATACGCAGTATTTT. Based on the CDR3 plus reference TRBV2 and TRBJ2-3, the full variable domain is EPEVTQTPSHQVTQMGQEVILRCVPISNHLYFYWYRQILGQKVEFLVSFYNNEISEKSEIFDDQFSVERPDGSNFTLKIRSTKLEDSAMYFCASSELAGIYTDTQYFGPGTRLTVL.

This chain joins TRBV2 and TRBJ2-1, with 7 bases matching TRBD1. The germline CDR1 and CDR2 sequences are SNHLY and FYNNEI. V dropped 6 bases and J dropped 1; count of bases not matched to a gene: 12. The CDR3 sequence is 17 residues long. The CDR3 coding sequence is TGTGCCAGCAGGCCGGGACAGCTTGTAGCGTCCTACAATGAGCAGTTCTTC. It specifies CASRPGQLVASYNEQFF.

The chain has TRBV7-2 and TRBJ2-1, with TRBD2 identical over 7 bases. Germline V gene sequence: CDR1 SGHTA, CDR2 FQGNSA. J lost 0 bases, V lost 1 base, and 9 bases had no gene match. This CDR3 has 18 amino acids. In nucleotides, the CDR3 is TGTGCCAGCAGCTTAGTCGGCGGGGGTGTTAGCTCCTACAATGAGCAGTTCTTC. Encoded protein: CASSLVGGGVSSYNEQFF.

This clone has only a few counts. The V call is TRBV4-1, the J call TRBJ1-1; the D gene is possibly TRBD1 (5 bases). The V end was cut by 6 bases, the J end by 4 bases, with 15 bases between. The CDR3 contains 14 residues. The germline CDR1 and CDR2 sequences are MGHRA and YSYEKL. CDR3 protein: CASSPVRGITEAFF. DNA for the CDR3: TGCGCCAGCAGTCCCGTTCGGGGGATCACTGAAGCTTTCTTT.

The sample holds one count of this clone. The chain recombines TRBV7-9 with TRBJ2-1; 11 positions agree with TRBD2. V shed 5 bases, J shed 4 bases, and the junction held 10 bases outside the gene matches. Germline V CDR1 and CDR2: SEHNR, FQNEAQ (reference sequence). The CDR3 contains 17 residues. CDR3 region: CASSVQTSGTSYNEQFF. The DNA for the CDR3 is TGTGCCAGCAGCGTACAGACTAGCGGGACTTCTTACAATGAGCAGTTCTTC.

The gene calls are TRBV20-1 and TRBJ2-7; no definite D call. CDR1 is DFQATT, CDR2 SNEGSKA, per germline (reference sequence). The CDR3 is 11 residues long. V gave up 6 bases and J gave up 6 bases, with 12 bases separating them. The CDR3 sequence is CSALEVREQYF. The CDR3 region has the DNA TGCAGTGCCCTCGAGGTCCGCGAGCAGTACTTC.

This chain connects TRBV4-3 to TRBJ2-7; D not resolved. Germline values: CDR1 LGHNA, CDR2 YSLEER. The CDR3 sequence is 15 residues long. V was trimmed by 0 bases and J by 0 bases, leaving 9 bases between them. This CDR3 reads CASSQELALSYEQYF. The CDR3 DNA reads as TGCGCCAGCAGCCAAGAGTTAGCCCTCTCCTACGAGCAGTACTTC.

The chain joins TRBV18 to TRBJ2-1, with 10 bases identical to TRBD2. From germline, CDR1 is KGHSH and CDR2 LQKENI. V was clipped by 2 bases and J by 10 bases; unmatched bases: 5. There are 14 residues in the CDR3. CDR3 DNA: TGTGCCAGCTCACCAACTAGCGGGGTAGGAGAGCAGTTCTTC. Its protein is CASSPTSGVGEQFF.

As for this clone: At the DNA level, this CDR3 is encoded by other sequences in the same sample as well. This sequence joins TRBV9 and TRBJ2-3; 14 bases are a match to TRBD2. CDR3 length: 16 amino acids. V trimming: 3 bases; J trimming: 3 bases; junction bases outside the gene matches: 3. Germline V gene lookup returns CDR1 SGDLS and CDR2 YYNGEE. The CDR3 nucleotides are TGTGCCAGCAGCGGACTAGCGGGGGGGCCTACAGATACGCAGTATTTT. Translating it yields CASSGLAGGPTDTQYF.